One and the same sample provided the 25 T cell receptor beta chains below, sequenced in a study of low-dose radiotherapy and immunotherapy resistance in tumors. TRAV- and TRBV-specific primers primed first-strand cDNA, covering alpha and beta chains. TCRs were amplified for approximately 21 PCR cycles with a constant-region primer and V-primer adapter. TCRdb re-analysed the reads in MiXCR, keeping a single row per CDR3 protein. The sample includes 80,000 to 95,000 distinct CDR3 sequences, just under 9.5% of them seen just once. As to time point: before trial treatment. The source was PBMCs, collected before treatment. These receptors originate from a male donor with prostate cancer.

The sample holds a few counts of this clonotype. This chain uses TRBV3-1 with TRBJ1-2; perhaps TRBD1 as D (5 bases). The CDR3 has 14 amino acids. Germline V lookup: CDR1 LGHDT, CDR2 YNNKEL (reference sequence). V lost 3 bases to trimming and J lost 8 bases, with 16 bases between them. Here the CDR3 DNA reads TGTGCCAGCAGCCATTTGACGGGGGAGGGAGGCTACACCTTC. It encodes CASSHLTGEGGYTF.

This chain joins TRBV20-1 and TRBJ1-1, with 12 bases lining up with TRBD1. CDR1 is DFQATT and CDR2 is SNEGSKA in the germline V gene (reference sequence). This CDR3 is built from 14 residues. The CDR3 bases are TGCAGCGCCATGCCCGGGACAGGGGGCCCCGAAGCTTTCTTT. Protein product: CSAMPGTGGPEAFF.

This clonotype was observed at least ten times. The chain employs TRBV20-1 and TRBJ1-2; 7 bases are shared with TRBD1. The CDR3 loop spans 13 amino acids. V was clipped by 7 bases and J by 5 bases; unmatched bases: 10. Germline V gene lookup returns CDR1 DFQATT and CDR2 SNEGSKA (reference sequence). In DNA form, the CDR3 reads TGCAGTGTAGGGGGCAGAGACCATTATGGCTACACCTTC. Translation: CSVGGRDHYGYTF.

This clonotype was picked up one time. This probably arose from a read error, given a far larger clone one base away. V is TRBV7-3 and J is TRBJ2-7; 7 nucleotides align to TRBD1. With 4 bases clipped from V and 6 bases from J, the junction kept 18 bases outside the gene matches. The CDR3 is 17 amino acids. Germline-derived CDR1 and CDR2 are SGHTA and FQGTGA. The CDR3 protein is CASSYRGRQGWVFEQYF. In DNA form, the CDR3 reads TGTGCCAGCAGCTACAGGGGCCGACAGGGTTGGGTTTTCGAGCAGTACTTC.

The chain couples TRBV5-1 to TRBJ1-1, with TRBD1 as a possible D gene (6 bases). The CDR3 covers 16 residues. Germline-derived CDR1 and CDR2 are SGHRS and YFSETQ. V lost 4 bases and J 4 bases, leaving 20 bases between the germline ends. The CDR3 nucleotides are TGCGCCAGCAGCCAATTGGGGGCAGGGACGGTCACTGAAGCTTTCTTT. Translating it yields CASSQLGAGTVTEAFF.

In this sample, this clonotype turned up many times. The chain recombines TRBV5-1 with TRBJ2-6, with D perhaps matching TRBD2 (5 bases). This CDR3 is 16 amino acids long. The germline V and J ends were trimmed by 4 bases and 0 bases, with 11 bases remaining between them. Germline CDR1 reads SGHRS; CDR2 reads YFSETQ. The CDR3 DNA follows: TGCGCCAGCAGCGGAGGCTTGTACTCTGGGGCCAACGTCCTGACTTTC. This encodes CASSGGLYSGANVLTF.

This clonotype was picked up many times. V usage is TRBV11-2 and J usage is TRBJ2-1; TRBD2 aligns across 14 bases. The J segment lost 9 bases and the V segment lost 3 bases, leaving 7 bases of the junction unmatched. The CDR3 length is 16 residues. CDR1 SGHAT and CDR2 FQNNGV come from the germline V gene. CDR3 nucleotides: TGTGCCAGCAGCTTTTCCGGGACTAGCGGGAGCGGTGAGCAGTTCTTC. This sequence encodes CASSFSGTSGSGEQFF.

This clonotype appeared many times. The chain recombines TRBV12-3 or TRBV12-4 with TRBJ1-1, with TRBD1 as a possible D gene (6 bases). V was trimmed by 6 bases and J by 2 bases, leaving 13 bases between them. The CDR3 extends over 14 amino acids. CDR3 loop: CASRRTVDNTEAFF. The CDR3 region has the DNA TGTGCCAGCAGACGGACAGTAGACAACACTGAAGCTTTCTTT.

This clonotype was counted at least ten times. The rearrangement joins TRBV30 to TRBJ2-7; 7 bases are a match to TRBD1. CDR1 is GTSNPN, CDR2 SVGIG, per germline (reference sequence). This CDR3 comprises 15 residues. Losses at the gene ends were 5 bases for V and 0 bases for J; bases not matched to a gene: 10. CDR3: CAWGPGQPSSYEQYF. CDR3 sequence (DNA): TGTGCCTGGGGGCCGGGACAGCCTTCCTCCTACGAGCAGTACTTC.

In this sample, this clonotype turned up many times. The V and J genes are TRBV18 and TRBJ2-5; D uncertain. Germline V gene sequence: CDR1 KGHSH, CDR2 LQKENI. This CDR3 region has 18 residues. The V and J ends lost 2 bases and 5 bases respectively, with 24 bases between them. The CDR3 DNA sequence: TGTGCCAGCTCACCAGTACGATCGAACAGAAGGATTTCGGAGACCCAGTACTTC. Its protein is CASSPVRSNRRISETQYF.

This clonotype was seen many times. V gene TRBV29-1 combines with J gene TRBJ1-1; the D is unclear. CDR3 length equals 12 residues. Germline CDR1 is SQVTM and CDR2 is ANQGSEA. The V and J ends lost 3 bases and 4 bases respectively, with 9 bases between them. The CDR3 loop reads CSVDSLSTEAFF. In DNA form, the CDR3 reads TGCAGCGTTGACAGCTTGAGCACTGAAGCTTTCTTT.

This clonotype was observed many times. The chain combines TRBV24-1 with TRBJ2-1; D possibly corresponds to TRBD2 (6 bases). V was pared by 6 bases and J by 14 bases, with 13 bases between. The CDR3 covers 11 residues. Germline V gives CDR1 KGHDR, CDR2 SFDVKD. DNA for the CDR3: TGTGCCACCAGTCAGGCGGGATTGGAGTTCTTC. It encodes CATSQAGLEFF.

The sample holds many counts of this clonotype. The rearrangement links TRBV20-1 to TRBJ2-1, with 11 bases that match TRBD2. CDR1 is DFQATT and CDR2 is SNEGSKA in the germline V gene (reference sequence). The length of the CDR3 is 13 residues. The V segment lost 4 bases and the J segment 9 bases; nucleotides outside the gene matches: 5. Written as DNA, the CDR3 is TGCAGTGCTATTAGCGGGAGGGCCGGTGAGCAGTTCTTC. This sequence encodes CSAISGRAGEQFF.

The chain employs TRBV20-1 and TRBJ2-2; 10 bases line up with TRBD2. V was clipped by 0 bases and J by 2 bases; unmatched bases: 6. CDR1 is DFQATT and CDR2 is SNEGSKA in the germline V gene (reference sequence). The CDR3 is made up of 17 amino acids. CDR3 loop: CSARDPVAGGNTGELFF. The CDR3 DNA follows: TGCAGTGCTAGAGATCCAGTAGCGGGAGGAAACACCGGGGAGCTGTTTTTT.

At least ten counts were recorded for this clonotype. The CDR3 DNA reads TGTGCCAGCAGCGGGGACAGGGCTAAGTCCAAAAACATTCAGTACTTC. Amino acids: CASSGDRAKSKNIQYF. The rearrangement joins TRBV3-1 to TRBJ2-4, with 9 positions matching TRBD1. The CDR3 covers 16 residues. Germline CDR1 LGHDT, CDR2 YNNKEL (reference sequence). V shed 5 bases and J 2 bases; nucleotides not matched to a gene: 7.

This clonotype was seen at least ten times. The chain carries TRBV20-1 and TRBJ2-5; the match to TRBD1 covers 10 bases. CDR3 size: 15 residues. V was clipped by 1 base and J by 4 bases; unmatched bases: 6. Germline-derived CDR1 and CDR2 are DFQATT and SNEGSKA (reference sequence). CDR3 in DNA: TGCAGTGCTAGAGCCGGGGACAGGGGAACAGAGACCCAGTACTTC. Protein sequence: CSARAGDRGTETQYF.

This clonotype was detected ten times or more. V is TRBV28 and J is TRBJ2-1; 14 bases are a match to TRBD2. CDR1 and CDR2 from the germline V gene are MDHEN and SYDVKM. The CDR3 is 19 residues long. Trimming took 8 bases from V and 5 from J; bases not matched to a gene: 17. CDR3 in DNA: TGTGCCAGCCAAGTCCCCCCGGGACTAGCGGGAGCGGTGGACAATGAGCAGTTCTTC. Its protein is CASQVPPGLAGAVDNEQFF.

This clonotype was seen many times. This chain uses TRBV28 with TRBJ2-7, with D possibly being TRBD1 or TRBD2 (6 bases each). The CDR3 is 15 residues long. Germline V gene data show CDR1 as MDHEN and CDR2 as SYDVKM. V was clipped by 5 bases and J by 3 bases, with 17 bases between them. DNA of the CDR3: TGTGCCAGCAGTAAAAGCTGGGGGGCGGACTACGAGCAGTACTTC. It codes for CASSKSWGADYEQYF.

In its sample, this clonotype was seen many times. The rearrangement joins TRBV29-1 to TRBJ2-3; TRBD2 matches at 9 bases. This CDR3 has 14 residues. From germline, CDR1 is SQVTM and CDR2 ANQGSEA. V lost 3 bases, J lost 7 bases, and 8 bases stayed unmatched. DNA of the CDR3: TGCAGCGTTGACTCTGCTAGCGGGACCCATACGCAGTATTTT. Amino acid sequence: CSVDSASGTHTQYF.

This clonotype came up many times. This sequence joins TRBV28 and TRBJ2-5, with 11 bases fitting TRBD1. Trimming cost V 5 bases and J 3 bases; bases outside gene matches: 8. CDR1 and CDR2 from the germline V gene are MDHEN and SYDVKM. The CDR3 sequence is 16 residues long. CDR3 in amino acids: CASSDFPGQGEETQYF. As DNA, the CDR3 is TGTGCCAGCAGTGACTTCCCGGGACAGGGGGAAGAGACCCAGTACTTC.

This clonotype was seen at least ten times. The genes are TRBV19 and TRBJ2-2; D remains ambiguous. This CDR3 comprises 12 residues. From germline, CDR1 is LNHDA and CDR2 SQIVND (reference sequence). With 5 bases removed from V and 5 bases from J, the gap between germline ends came to 6 bases. The CDR3 region has the DNA TGTGCCAGTAGTCGTAGAACCGGGGAGCTGTTTTTT. Translation: CASSRRTGELFF.

This clonotype appeared many times. The rearrangement joins TRBV4-2 to TRBJ2-7, with D unclear. The CDR3 length is 15 residues. Germline loops: CDR1 LGHNA, CDR2 YNFKEQ. The V end was cut by 0 bases, the J end by 1 base, with 10 bases between. CDR3 residues: CASSQDLLGSYEQYF. The CDR3 DNA is TGTGCCAGCAGCCAAGATCTGTTAGGGTCCTACGAGCAGTACTTC.

This clonotype occurred many times. J is TRBJ1-4 and V is TRBV28; 7 nucleotides match TRBD1. From germline, CDR1 is MDHEN and CDR2 SYDVKM. Germline trimming cut 5 bases from V and 12 bases from J; bases unmatched to any gene: 6. This CDR3 comprises 12 residues. CDR3 bases: TGTGCCAGCAGTGAGGGACAGTCGGAACTGTTTTTT. Translating it yields CASSEGQSELFF.

This clonotype showed up many times. CDR3 amino acids: CSVNLPRDYAEQYF. Here the CDR3 DNA reads TGCAGCGTTAACCTCCCAAGGGATTATGCCGAGCAGTACTTC. The chain links TRBV29-1 to TRBJ2-7; D not resolved. The CDR3 has 14 residues. Between the trimmed V and J ends, which lost 5 bases and 6 bases, there was a span of 20 bases. The germline V gene has CDR1 SQVTM and CDR2 ANQGSEA.

This clonotype appeared many times. The rearrangement joins TRBV7-2 to TRBJ2-1; unclear D gene. The germline V gene has CDR1 SGHTA and CDR2 FQGNSA. There are 15 residues in the CDR3. The ends were cut back, 3 bases at V and 9 bases at J, with 18 bases in the middle. In DNA, the CDR3 is TGTGCCAGCAGCTTGCAGAGAAGTAGATCCGCTGAGCAGTTCTTC. It encodes CASSLQRSRSAEQFF.